A selection of T cell receptor beta chains follows, all from one sample in a study of T cell responses to AZD1222 COVID-19 vaccine. Measured with immunoSEQ multiplex PCR; TCRdb has only the in-frame clones, and not every one. Here the sample spans approximately 67,000 clones, approximately 83% being singletons. The sample consisted of peripheral blood, taken 28 days after the second AZD1222 dose. The receptors come from an adult who received the AZD1222 COVID-19 vaccine. The CDR3 runs from the conserved cysteine through the conserved F or W. The D gene is left open where the match is weak. Size tells how often a clone was seen (once, few, many) or the class of an expanded clone, and some rows leave it out.

d_call	v_call	j_call	clone_size	cdr3_nt	cdr3_aa
-	TRBV2	TRBJ1-4	-	TGTGCCAGCAGTGAGGCAGGCCCCGGTGAAAAACTGTTTTTT	CASSEAGPGEKLFF
-	TRBV6-1	TRBJ2-3	-	TGTGCCAGCAGGGAATTGACGGAAACCTTCACAGATACGCAGTATTTT	CASRELTETFTDTQYF
TRBD1	TRBV7-8	TRBJ1-1	few	TGTGCCAGCAGCCTCCGGGACAGGGGGAGCAACACTGAAGCTTTCTTT	CASSLRDRGSNTEAFF
-	TRBV7-9	TRBJ1-4	-	TGTGCCAGCAGCCTAATCGGGGGACCTAATGAAAAACTGTTTTTT	CASSLIGGPNEKLFF
-	TRBV7-9	TRBJ2-1	once	TGTGCCAGCAGCTTAGCGCTAAGTACGACAGGCGATGAGCAGTTCTTC	CASSLALSTTGDEQFF
-	TRBV29-1	TRBJ1-1	-	TGCAGCGTTGCCGGGGGTAGGGACACTGAAGCTTTCTTT	CSVAGGRDTEAFF
-	TRBV14	TRBJ2-2	-	TGTGCCAGCAGCCAAGTTGGGGGCTTACCTACCGGGGAGCTGTTTTTT	CASSQVGGLPTGELFF
-	TRBV7-2	TRBJ1-6	-	TGTGCCAGCAGCTTCCAGGGCTCCTATAATTCACCCCTCCACTTT	CASSFQGSYNSPLHF
-	TRBV6-4	TRBJ2-7	-	TGTGCCAGCAGTGACGGGTGGGAGCAGTACTTC	CASSDGWEQYF
-	TRBV20-1	TRBJ1-3	-	TGCAGTGCTAGAGATCGCCACACCATATATTTT	CSARDRHTIYF
-	TRBV3-1/TRBV3-2	TRBJ1-1	-	TGTGCCAGCAGCCAAGTCTCTGGGACTGAAGCTTTCTTT	CASSQVSGTEAFF
-	TRBV6-1	TRBJ1-5	-	TGTGCCAGCAGTGAAGTCTTGAGTGGGCCGGCAGTTGGACAGCCCCAGCATTTT	CASSEVLSGPAVGQPQHF
-	TRBV3-1/TRBV3-2	TRBJ1-2	-	TGTGCCAGCAGCCAAGATTGGGAGAACTATGGCTACACCTTC	CASSQDWENYGYTF
TRBD1	TRBV5-1	TRBJ1-2	-	TGCGCCAGCAGCTTGGGACAGGGGGAGAGTGGCTACACCTTC	CASSLGQGESGYTF
-	TRBV30	TRBJ1-6	-	TGTGCCTGGAGTTGGCGGCTTAATTCACCCCTCCACTTT	CAWSWRLNSPLHF
-	TRBV7-9	TRBJ1-2	-	TGTGCCAGCAGCTCGGACGAACCTGAGACCTCCTATGGCTACACCTTC	CASSSDEPETSYGYTF
-	TRBV6-5	TRBJ2-1	-	TGTGCCAGCAGTCACGGGAGCTACAATGAGCAGTTCTTC	CASSHGSYNEQFF
TRBD1	TRBV15	TRBJ1-1	-	TGTGCCACCAGCAGAGATCAGGAGGGGGCTGCTGAAGCTTTCTTT	CATSRDQEGAAEAFF
-	TRBV23-1	TRBJ2-5	-	TGCGCCAGCAGTCAAGGCCGGGCGGGGGAGACCCAGTACTTC	CASSQGRAGETQYF
-	TRBV28	TRBJ2-7	-	TGTGCCAGCAGCCCCGCGGGCGGCGGCTCCTACGAGCAGTACTTC	CASSPAGGGSYEQYF
-	TRBV7-9	TRBJ2-2	few	TGTGCCAGCAGCAACGTCAGGAAGACCGGGGAGCTGTTTTTT	CASSNVRKTGELFF
-	TRBV14	TRBJ1-5	-	TGTGCCAGCAGCCAGGATAGCAATCAGCCCCAGCATTTT	CASSQDSNQPQHF
-	TRBV5-1	TRBJ1-5	-	TGCGCCAGCAGCTTGACAGGTATGCTCAATCAGCCCCAGCATTTT	CASSLTGMLNQPQHF
-	TRBV2	TRBJ1-2	-	TGTGCCAGCACCAAGGAGGGCCTCGATGGCTACACCTTC	CASTKEGLDGYTF
-	TRBV5-4	TRBJ1-2	-	TGTGCCAGCACCCTCTGGGGCGAAATTGGCTACACCTTC	CASTLWGEIGYTF
-	TRBV6-1	TRBJ1-2	-	TGTGCCAGCAGTGAGATAAGCTATGGCTACACCTTC	CASSEISYGYTF
-	TRBV6-6	TRBJ2-1	-	TGTGCCAGCAGTTACTCGCAGGGTGAGCAGTTCTTC	CASSYSQGEQFF
-	TRBV11-2	TRBJ2-5	-	TGTGCCAGCAGCTCCGAGGACCTAGAGGAGACCCAGTACTTC	CASSSEDLEETQYF
-	TRBV3-1/TRBV3-2	TRBJ1-2	-	TGTGCCAGCAGCTCAAGGGTACAGGTCTATGGCTACACCTTC	CASSSRVQVYGYTF
TRBD2	TRBV7-6	TRBJ2-2	-	TGTGCCAGCAGCTCCAGCGGGGGGGCCGGGGAGCTGTTTTTT	CASSSSGGAGELFF
-	TRBV7-7	TRBJ1-1	few	TGTGCCAGCAGCTTGGATGTGAACACTGAAGCTTTCTTT	CASSLDVNTEAFF
TRBD1	TRBV5-6	TRBJ2-7	once	TGTGCCAGCAGCTTGGGACAGGGGGGGTACGAGCAGTACTTC	CASSLGQGGYEQYF
TRBD2	TRBV18	TRBJ2-2	-	TGTGCCAGCTCACCAAGGTTAGCGGGGAACACCGGGGAGCTGTTTTTT	CASSPRLAGNTGELFF
-	TRBV7-9	TRBJ2-2	-	TGTGCCAGCAGCCTTAGCACCGGGGAGCTGTTTTTT	CASSLSTGELFF
-	TRBV14	TRBJ1-1	few	TGTGCCAGCAGCCGCAACCACAAGACGGAAGCTTTCTTT	CASSRNHKTEAFF
-	TRBV30	TRBJ1-5	-	TGTGCCTGGTCCGGGACCGACTCCCTCAATCAGCCCCAGCATTTT	CAWSGTDSLNQPQHF
-	TRBV7-2	TRBJ2-3	few	TGTGCCAGCAGCTTCACAGCGGTTAGCACAGATACGCAGTATTTT	CASSFTAVSTDTQYF